The rows below give T cell receptor beta chains drawn from one sample of a study of a mutant IDH1 vaccine in newly diagnosed glioma. No antigen has been assigned to these receptors. Using immunoSEQ multiplex PCR, the repertoire was profiled, and TCRdb retains in-frame clones only, with some absent. The data show over 65,000 clones, with 84% seen just once and more than 10% held by the top ten. This specimen was PBMCs, taken from a glioma patient whose treatment included an IDH1 peptide vaccine. The receptors were gathered from a man aged 18 to 35 with glioma. The CDR3 runs from the conserved cysteine through the conserved F or W. D genes are given only for firm matches. Size is omitted from some rows. Given values are once, few, many or a class for expanded clones.

v_gene: TRBV5-1; d_gene: .; j_gene: TRBJ1-5; abundance: .; CDR3nt: TGCGCCAGCAGCTTGTTGGGGCCTTATAGCAATCAGCCCCAGCATTTT; CDR3aa: CASSLLGPYSNQPQHF
v_gene: TRBV20-1; d_gene: .; j_gene: TRBJ2-1; abundance: once; CDR3nt: TGCAGTCAAAATGAGCAGTTCTTC; CDR3aa: CSQNEQFF
v_gene: TRBV9; d_gene: .; j_gene: TRBJ1-2; abundance: .; CDR3nt: TGTGCCAGCACCTTCGGGGTCCCTAACTATGGCTACACCTTC; CDR3aa: CASTFGVPNYGYTF
v_gene: TRBV7-9; d_gene: .; j_gene: TRBJ1-1; abundance: .; CDR3nt: TGTGCCAGCAGCCCCCCCAGGAGGGGTGAAGCTTTCTTT; CDR3aa: CASSPPRRGEAFF
v_gene: TRBV13; d_gene: .; j_gene: TRBJ1-1; abundance: .; CDR3nt: TGTGCCAGCAGCCCTCGTTTAGGGGTGAACACTGAAGCTTTCTTT; CDR3aa: CASSPRLGVNTEAFF
v_gene: TRBV7-2; d_gene: .; j_gene: TRBJ2-7; abundance: once; CDR3nt: TGTGCCAGCAGCTCTATCCCGAGGAAAGGGCCTACCTACGAGCAGTACTTC; CDR3aa: CASSSIPRKGPTYEQYF
v_gene: TRBV7-2; d_gene: TRBD1; j_gene: TRBJ2-7; abundance: .; CDR3nt: TGTGCCAGCAGCTTACTAGGGGGCCGGAGCTCCTACGAGCAGTACTTC; CDR3aa: CASSLLGGRSSYEQYF
v_gene: TRBV10-3; d_gene: .; j_gene: TRBJ1-1; abundance: .; CDR3nt: TGTGCCATCAGTGTAGGAAACACTGAAGCTTTCTTT; CDR3aa: CAISVGNTEAFF
v_gene: TRBV7-8; d_gene: TRBD1; j_gene: TRBJ2-7; abundance: .; CDR3nt: TGTGCCAGCAGCTTAGCGACAGGGTTGGTTTACGAGCAGTACTTC; CDR3aa: CASSLATGLVYEQYF
v_gene: TRBV18; d_gene: .; j_gene: TRBJ2-3; abundance: .; CDR3nt: TGTGCCAGCTCATCTCACACAGATACGCAGTATTTT; CDR3aa: CASSSHTDTQYF
v_gene: TRBV7-9; d_gene: .; j_gene: TRBJ1-1; abundance: .; CDR3nt: TGTGCCAGCAGCTTCGTTCGATCGGGGCCCGGTCGCACTGAAGCTTTCTTT; CDR3aa: CASSFVRSGPGRTEAFF
v_gene: TRBV27; d_gene: .; j_gene: TRBJ2-1; abundance: .; CDR3nt: TGTGCCAGCAGTCCGCAGGTCTCCTACAATGAGCAGTTCTTC; CDR3aa: CASSPQVSYNEQFF
v_gene: TRBV7-2; d_gene: .; j_gene: TRBJ1-1; abundance: .; CDR3nt: TGTGCCAGCAGCTCCGACATTCTCACTGAAGCTTTCTTT; CDR3aa: CASSSDILTEAFF
v_gene: TRBV18; d_gene: TRBD1; j_gene: TRBJ1-1; abundance: .; CDR3nt: TGTGCCAGCTCACCTTACGGACAGGGGGCCTGGGGCACTGAAGCTTTCTTT; CDR3aa: CASSPYGQGAWGTEAFF
v_gene: TRBV6-1; d_gene: .; j_gene: TRBJ1-1; abundance: once; CDR3nt: TGTGCCAGCAGTGAAGCGCTTCGAACCTCGCTTGATAGTTTT; CDR3aa: CASSEALRTSLDSF
v_gene: TRBV11-2; d_gene: .; j_gene: TRBJ2-3; abundance: once; CDR3nt: TGTGCCAGCAGCTTAGAGATCATACGCACAGATACGCAGTATTTT; CDR3aa: CASSLEIIRTDTQYF
v_gene: TRBV7-9; d_gene: TRBD1; j_gene: TRBJ1-2; abundance: .; CDR3nt: TGTGCCAGCAGCACCGGGACAGCTTATTGGGGCGGCTACACCTTC; CDR3aa: CASSTGTAYWGGYTF
v_gene: TRBV6-1; d_gene: TRBD2; j_gene: TRBJ2-5; abundance: once; CDR3nt: TGTGCCAGCAGTGAAAGGGATTGGGGGGGTGGCCAAGAGACCCAGTACTTC; CDR3aa: CASSERDWGGGQETQYF
v_gene: TRBV6-5; d_gene: .; j_gene: TRBJ2-5; abundance: .; CDR3nt: TGTGCCAGCAGTTACGGGGGCCTGGAGACCCAGTACTTC; CDR3aa: CASSYGGLETQYF
v_gene: TRBV5-4; d_gene: TRBD2; j_gene: TRBJ2-2; abundance: once; CDR3nt: TGTGCCAGCAGCTTTGGGACTAGCGGGAGGGCTTCCGGGGAGCTGTTTTTT; CDR3aa: CASSFGTSGRASGELFF
v_gene: TRBV7-6; d_gene: .; j_gene: TRBJ2-6; abundance: .; CDR3nt: TGTGCCAGCAGCTTTGGTGGGGCCAACGTCCTGACTTTC; CDR3aa: CASSFGGANVLTF
v_gene: TRBV15; d_gene: .; j_gene: TRBJ1-1; abundance: once; CDR3nt: TGTGCCACCAGCCGGGGCGGGGGGATGAACACTGAAGCTTTCTTT; CDR3aa: CATSRGGGMNTEAFF
v_gene: TRBV7-8; d_gene: TRBD1; j_gene: TRBJ2-2; abundance: .; CDR3nt: TGTGCCAGCACTGGATGGACAGGGGGCATCGGGGAGCTGTTTTTT; CDR3aa: CASTGWTGGIGELFF
v_gene: TRBV10-3; d_gene: .; j_gene: TRBJ1-2; abundance: .; CDR3nt: TGTGCCATCAGTGAGACCGCTTCTAACTATGGCTACACCTTC; CDR3aa: CAISETASNYGYTF
v_gene: TRBV27; d_gene: .; j_gene: TRBJ1-5; abundance: .; CDR3nt: TGTGCCAGCAGTTTATTAGGGAAGCAGCCCCAGCATTTT; CDR3aa: CASSLLGKQPQHF
v_gene: TRBV5-6; d_gene: .; j_gene: TRBJ2-7; abundance: .; CDR3nt: TGTGCCAGCAGCGCGACAGACGAGCAGTACTTC; CDR3aa: CASSATDEQYF
v_gene: TRBV25-1; d_gene: TRBD1; j_gene: TRBJ1-1; abundance: medium-sized; CDR3nt: TGTGCCAGCAGTTCAGGGGGCGGAAAAGCTGAAGCTTTCTTT; CDR3aa: CASSSGGGKAEAFF
v_gene: TRBV4-3; d_gene: TRBD2; j_gene: TRBJ2-3; abundance: .; CDR3nt: TGCGCCAGCAGCCAAGGGTATCTAGCGGGAGGGCCAGGAGATACGCAGTATTTT; CDR3aa: CASSQGYLAGGPGDTQYF
v_gene: TRBV5-1; d_gene: .; j_gene: TRBJ2-7; abundance: few; CDR3nt: TGTGCCAGCAGCGGGGACAGCCAAGTCTACGAGCAGTACTTC; CDR3aa: CASSGDSQVYEQYF
v_gene: TRBV30; d_gene: .; j_gene: TRBJ1-5; abundance: .; CDR3nt: TGTGCCTGGAGTGTACAAACAGGGACGAATCAGCCCCAGCATTTT; CDR3aa: CAWSVQTGTNQPQHF
v_gene: TRBV7-3; d_gene: TRBD1; j_gene: TRBJ2-5; abundance: .; CDR3nt: TGTGCCAGCAGCCCTCGACAGGGGGCGGGAGAGACCCAGTACTTC; CDR3aa: CASSPRQGAGETQYF
v_gene: TRBV4-3; d_gene: .; j_gene: TRBJ2-7; abundance: .; CDR3nt: TGCGCCAGCAGCCAAGATCTCTCGGCGTCCTACGAGCAGTACTTC; CDR3aa: CASSQDLSASYEQYF
v_gene: TRBV4-1; d_gene: .; j_gene: TRBJ2-7; abundance: .; CDR3nt: TGCGCCAGCAGCCAAGATCCCCGGGGGACCTACGAGCAGTACTTC; CDR3aa: CASSQDPRGTYEQYF
v_gene: TRBV5-6; d_gene: .; j_gene: TRBJ2-1; abundance: .; CDR3nt: TGTGCCAGCAGCTTGGACAGACAGGTTTACAATGAGCAGTTCTTC; CDR3aa: CASSLDRQVYNEQFF
v_gene: TRBV28; d_gene: .; j_gene: TRBJ1-5; abundance: .; CDR3nt: TGTGCCAGCAGTTTACCAGGGCCTCAGCCCCAGCATTTT; CDR3aa: CASSLPGPQPQHF
v_gene: TRBV10-3; d_gene: .; j_gene: TRBJ2-7; abundance: few; CDR3nt: TGTGCCATCAGCGGGGACGACGAGCAGTACTTC; CDR3aa: CAISGDDEQYF
v_gene: TRBV6-1; d_gene: TRBD1; j_gene: TRBJ1-1; abundance: .; CDR3nt: TGTGCCAGCAGCTTTGGACAGGGGGCGAGCACTGAAGCTTTCTTT; CDR3aa: CASSFGQGASTEAFF
v_gene: TRBV6-5; d_gene: .; j_gene: TRBJ1-3; abundance: .; CDR3nt: TGTGCCAGCAGACGGGACCGTAGCTCTGGAAACACCATATATTTT; CDR3aa: CASRRDRSSGNTIYF
v_gene: TRBV29-1; d_gene: .; j_gene: TRBJ2-7; abundance: .; CDR3nt: TGCAGCGCCGGCCCCCAGGGGAGCGAGCAGTACTTC; CDR3aa: CSAGPQGSEQYF
v_gene: TRBV4-3; d_gene: TRBD1; j_gene: TRBJ2-3; abundance: .; CDR3nt: TGCGCCAGCAGCCGGCAGGGGACAGTCTATTCCACAGATACGCAGTATTTT; CDR3aa: CASSRQGTVYSTDTQYF
v_gene: TRBV4-3; d_gene: TRBD2; j_gene: TRBJ2-1; abundance: .; CDR3nt: TGCGCCAGCAGCCCCGGGACTAGCGGTTACAATGAGCAGTTCTTC; CDR3aa: CASSPGTSGYNEQFF
v_gene: TRBV7-6; d_gene: TRBD1; j_gene: TRBJ1-2; abundance: once; CDR3nt: TGTGCCAGCAGCCGATTCCCACCGGGACAGGGCCCTGGCTACACCTTC; CDR3aa: CASSRFPPGQGPGYTF
v_gene: TRBV14; d_gene: .; j_gene: TRBJ2-6; abundance: .; CDR3nt: TGTGCCAGCAGCCAACTGGAGAGTGCTGGGGCCAACGTCCTGACTTTC; CDR3aa: CASSQLESAGANVLTF
v_gene: TRBV28; d_gene: .; j_gene: TRBJ1-5; abundance: .; CDR3nt: TGTGCCAGCAGTATTTTACAGTACAATCAGCCCCAGCATTTT; CDR3aa: CASSILQYNQPQHF
v_gene: TRBV6-5; d_gene: TRBD2; j_gene: TRBJ2-3; abundance: .; CDR3nt: TGTGCCAGCAGGGATCCGGGAGGAATTCCCAAGCAGTATTTT; CDR3aa: CASRDPGGIPKQYF
v_gene: TRBV27; d_gene: .; j_gene: TRBJ2-7; abundance: once; CDR3nt: TGTGCCAGCAGTCTCGCCGGGACCTCCTACGAGCAGTACTTC; CDR3aa: CASSLAGTSYEQYF
v_gene: TRBV4-3; d_gene: TRBD1; j_gene: TRBJ2-3; abundance: .; CDR3nt: TGCGCCAGCAGCCGACCCCCGGCGGGGACAGGGGACGATACGCAGTATTTT; CDR3aa: CASSRPPAGTGDDTQYF
v_gene: TRBV30; d_gene: TRBD2; j_gene: TRBJ2-5; abundance: .; CDR3nt: TGTGCCGGGGACGTATCTAGCGGGACACCCCTACAAGAGACCCAGTACTTC; CDR3aa: CAGDVSSGTPLQETQYF
v_gene: TRBV7-2; d_gene: .; j_gene: TRBJ1-1; abundance: .; CDR3nt: TGTGCCAGCAGCTTAGATGCAGGAACTATGAACACTGAAGCTTTCTTT; CDR3aa: CASSLDAGTMNTEAFF
v_gene: TRBV6-5; d_gene: TRBD1; j_gene: TRBJ1-2; abundance: .; CDR3nt: TGTGCCAGCAGTTACTCGACAGGGGGCGGGGGCTATGGCTACACCTTC; CDR3aa: CASSYSTGGGGYGYTF
v_gene: TRBV21-1; d_gene: .; j_gene: TRBJ1-3; abundance: .; CDR3nt: TGTGCCAGCAGCCCTGGGGAGGGAGGTGGAAACACCATATATTTT; CDR3aa: CASSPGEGGGNTIYF
v_gene: TRBV5-8; d_gene: .; j_gene: TRBJ2-2; abundance: .; CDR3nt: TGTGCCAGCAGCTTGGGTTTAAGGACTTTCCTCACCGGGGAGCTGTTTTTT; CDR3aa: CASSLGLRTFLTGELFF
v_gene: TRBV5-1; d_gene: .; j_gene: TRBJ1-2; abundance: .; CDR3nt: TGCGCCAGCAGCTTGGGTGTAGGGGTCGGGGGCTACACCTTC; CDR3aa: CASSLGVGVGGYTF
v_gene: TRBV7-2; d_gene: .; j_gene: TRBJ2-7; abundance: .; CDR3nt: TGTGCCAGCAGCCCACACTCCGGGGGAGCCTACGAGCAGTACTTC; CDR3aa: CASSPHSGGAYEQYF
v_gene: TRBV30; d_gene: .; j_gene: TRBJ1-4; abundance: .; CDR3nt: TGTGCCTGGAGCGGGGGGAGTGGGGGAAAACTGTTTTTT; CDR3aa: CAWSGGSGGKLFF